The clone carrying this TCR beta chain was seen a few times. The data originate from a study of T-cell reconstitution after alpha-beta-depleted transplantation in children. J gave up 3 bases and V 1 base, and 3 bases lay outside the gene matches. CDR1 is SGHKS, CDR2 YYEKEE, per germline (reference sequence). The CDR3 spans 14 residues. Unique molecular identifiers were built into the TCRbeta library. One entry per CDR3 protein, called by TCRdb with MiXCR from the PCR reads. The top ten hold 4.5% to 7% of the sample, which has approximately 420,000 distinct CDR3 sequences, about 11% seen once. The V and J genes are TRBV5-5 and TRBJ2-5; 7 positions agree with TRBD1. The origin of this receptor is a human donor who donated a stem cell graft to a child with acute myeloid leukemia. Source: PBMCs from the stem cell graft donor, taken from the stem cell graft. As DNA, the CDR3 is TGTGCCAGCAGCTTGTTTACAGGGGAAGAGACCCAGTACTTC. Translation: CASSLFTGEETQYF.